This T cell receptor (beta chain) is from a study of human T cells and chemical hapten exposure. Study-level background: Patch tests delivered 0.01% DPC to the upper back and were evaluated at 6 days.

The V and J ends lost 0 bases and 3 bases respectively, with 9 bases between them. Germline V lookup: CDR1 MNHNS, CDR2 SASEGT. The CDR3 covers 14 residues. Study findings and constraints: The study found that DPC sensitization did not change TCRs above 1 in 1000 frequency.

TCRdb used MiXCR to reprocess the RACE reads, holding one entry per CDR3 protein. The sample holds approximately 52,000 distinct CDR3 sequences, approximately 10% seen once. The time point denotes: patch test 1, 2 weeks after DPC sensitization. This sample's treatment: therapeutic diphenylcyclopropenone sensitization with weekly scalp DPC. Whole blood, unfractionated, served as the material for total RNA extraction. This clonotype was detected a few times. Its antigen is not known. The source of this sequence is a woman aged 40 to 50 with alopecia areata. Some clones in this sample may be carry-over from other donors' samples. This chain uses TRBV6-1 with TRBJ2-7; the D gene is possibly TRBD2 (6 bases). Sequences were derived from whole blood, sampled in connection with sensitization to the hapten diphenylcyclopropenone (DPC). The CDR3: CASSEALGGYEQYF. The DNA for the CDR3 is TGTGCCAGCAGTGAAGCTTTGGGGGGCTACGAGCAGTACTTC.